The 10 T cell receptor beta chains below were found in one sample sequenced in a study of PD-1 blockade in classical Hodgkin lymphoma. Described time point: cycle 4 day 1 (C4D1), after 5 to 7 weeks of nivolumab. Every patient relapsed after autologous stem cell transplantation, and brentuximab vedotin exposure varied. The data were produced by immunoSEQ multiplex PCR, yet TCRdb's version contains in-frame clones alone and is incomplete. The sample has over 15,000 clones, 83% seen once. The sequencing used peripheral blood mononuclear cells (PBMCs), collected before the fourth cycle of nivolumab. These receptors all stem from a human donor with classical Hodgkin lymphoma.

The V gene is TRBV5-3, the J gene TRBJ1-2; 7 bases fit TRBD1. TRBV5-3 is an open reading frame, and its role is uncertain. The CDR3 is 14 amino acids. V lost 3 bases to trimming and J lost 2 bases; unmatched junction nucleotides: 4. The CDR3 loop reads CARSSTGLNYGYTF. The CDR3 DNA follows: TGTGCCAGAAGCTCGACAGGGCTCAACTATGGCTACACCTTC.

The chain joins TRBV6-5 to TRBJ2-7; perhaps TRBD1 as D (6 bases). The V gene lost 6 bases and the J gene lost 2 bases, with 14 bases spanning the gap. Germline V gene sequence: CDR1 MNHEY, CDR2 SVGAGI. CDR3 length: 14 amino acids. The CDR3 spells CASRETGKTYEQYF. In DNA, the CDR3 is TGTGCCAGCAGGGAAACAGGGAAAACCTACGAGCAGTACTTC.

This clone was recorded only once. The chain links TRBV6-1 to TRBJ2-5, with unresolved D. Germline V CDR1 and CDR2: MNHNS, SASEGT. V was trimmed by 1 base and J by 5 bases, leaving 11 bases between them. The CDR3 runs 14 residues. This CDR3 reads CASSEVVGWETQYF. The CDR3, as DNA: TGTGCCAGCAGTGAAGTTGTAGGGTGGGAGACCCAGTACTTC.

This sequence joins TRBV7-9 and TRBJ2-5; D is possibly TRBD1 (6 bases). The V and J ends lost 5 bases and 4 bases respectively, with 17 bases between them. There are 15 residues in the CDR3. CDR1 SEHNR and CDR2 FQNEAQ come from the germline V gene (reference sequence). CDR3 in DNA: TGTGCCAGCAGCCCCCCCACAGGGCGGTTAGAGACCCAGTACTTC. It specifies CASSPPTGRLETQYF.

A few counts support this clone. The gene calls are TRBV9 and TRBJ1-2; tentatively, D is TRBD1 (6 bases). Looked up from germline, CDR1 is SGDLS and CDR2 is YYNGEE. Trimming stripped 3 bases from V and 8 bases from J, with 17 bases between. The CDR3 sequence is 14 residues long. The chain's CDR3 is CASSEQLQGRGYTF. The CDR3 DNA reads TGTGCCAGCAGCGAGCAACTACAGGGTAGAGGCTACACCTTC.

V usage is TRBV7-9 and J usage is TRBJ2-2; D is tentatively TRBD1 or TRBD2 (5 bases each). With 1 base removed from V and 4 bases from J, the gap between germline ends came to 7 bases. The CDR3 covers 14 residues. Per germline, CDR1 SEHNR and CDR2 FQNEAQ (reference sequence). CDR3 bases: TGTGCCAGCAGCTTAGGAGGGGTCACCGGGGAGCTGTTTTTT. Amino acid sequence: CASSLGGVTGELFF. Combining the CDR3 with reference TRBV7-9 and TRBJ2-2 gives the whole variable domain DTGVSQNPRHKITKRGQNVTFRCDPISEHNRLYWYRQTLGQGPEFLTYFQNEAQLEKSRLLSDRFSAERPKGSFSTLEIQRTEQGDSAMYLCASSLGGVTGELFFGEGSRLTVL.

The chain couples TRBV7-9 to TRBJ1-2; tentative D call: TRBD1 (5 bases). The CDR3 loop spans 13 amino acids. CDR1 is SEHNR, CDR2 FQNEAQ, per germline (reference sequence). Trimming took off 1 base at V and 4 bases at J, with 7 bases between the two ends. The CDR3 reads CASSLGQGYGYTF. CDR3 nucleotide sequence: TGTGCCAGCAGCTTAGGGCAGGGCTATGGCTACACCTTC.

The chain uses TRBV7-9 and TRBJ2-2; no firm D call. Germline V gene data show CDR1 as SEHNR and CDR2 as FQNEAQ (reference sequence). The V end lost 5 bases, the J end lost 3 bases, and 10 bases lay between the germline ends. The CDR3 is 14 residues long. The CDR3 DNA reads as TGTGCCAGCAGCCCGCCGTGGGACACCGGGGAGCTGTTTTTT. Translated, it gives CASSPPWDTGELFF.

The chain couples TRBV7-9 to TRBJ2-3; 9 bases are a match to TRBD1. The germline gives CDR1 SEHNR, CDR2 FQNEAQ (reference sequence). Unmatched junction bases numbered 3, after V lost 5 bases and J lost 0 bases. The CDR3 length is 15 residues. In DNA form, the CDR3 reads TGTGCCAGCAGCACCGGGACAGGGAGCACAGATACGCAGTATTTT. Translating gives CASSTGTGSTDTQYF.

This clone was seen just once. The chain's CDR3 is CASSYPSGGARQETQYF. The CDR3, as DNA: TGCGCCAGCAGCTATCCTAGCGGGGGGGCCCGTCAAGAGACCCAGTACTTC. The J gene is TRBJ2-5, the V gene TRBV5-1, with 12 positions matching TRBD2. Germline V gives CDR1 SGHRS, CDR2 YFSETQ. CDR3 length equals 17 residues. J lost 2 bases, V lost 3 bases, and 8 bases had no gene match.